The next 5 T cell receptor beta chains were all read from a single sample in a study of cytomegalovirus exposure and HLA in healthy donors. Primers included in the PCR were 60 Vbeta and 13 Jbeta primers. Only in-frame clones appear in the TCRdb table, and some are missing; sequencing was by immunoSEQ multiplex PCR. The data show 80,000 to 130,000 clones, around three quarters seen once. Sequencing was performed on PBMCs. Receptors were obtained from a female donor in good health and CMV-seropositive.

The V call is TRBV2, the J call TRBJ1-2, with D perhaps TRBD1 (5 bases). The CDR3 loop spans 13 amino acids. Trimming took 6 bases from V and 3 from J, leaving 11 bases between them. Germline V gene sequence: CDR1 SNHLY, CDR2 FYNNEI. The CDR3 protein is CASRAGEDYGYTF. As DNA, the CDR3 is TGTGCCAGCAGGGCGGGGGAGGACTATGGCTACACCTTC.

CDR3 region: CASSYRGDSGNTIYF. In DNA, the CDR3 is TGTGCCAGCAGCTACAGGGGTGACTCTGGAAACACCATATATTTT. This rearrangement joins TRBV6-1 to TRBJ1-3; TRBD1 agrees at 7 bases. Per germline, CDR1 MNHNS and CDR2 SASEGT. The CDR3 loop spans 15 amino acids. V dropped 6 bases and J dropped 0; count of bases not matched to a gene: 5.

The chain joins TRBV5-6 to TRBJ1-1; D is possibly TRBD1 (5 bases). This CDR3 spans 15 amino acids. Germline loops: CDR1 SGHDT, CDR2 YYEEEE. Trimming took 2 bases from V and 4 from J, leaving 15 bases between them. CDR3 residues: CASSFNILGGTEAFF. The CDR3 bases are TGTGCCAGCAGCTTTAATATATTGGGGGGCACTGAAGCTTTCTTT.

Points on this clone: The junction and the germline gene differ at one end; a read error may be behind it. The chain joins TRBV7-9 to TRBJ2-7; TRBD2 is a possible D gene (6 bases). Germline CDR1 and CDR2: SEHNR and FQNEAQ (reference sequence). This CDR3 has 15 residues. CDR3 sequence (DNA): TGTTCCAGCAGCTCAGCGGGCCGCCAACGTCACGAGCAGTACTTC. It translates to CSSSSAGRQRHEQYF.

This clone was observed once. This sequence joins TRBV11-2 and TRBJ2-3; D perhaps matches TRBD1 (6 bases). Germline CDR1 and CDR2: SGHAT and FQNNGV. With 4 bases removed from V and 0 bases from J, the gap between germline ends came to 23 bases. The CDR3 runs 19 residues. In DNA form, the CDR3 reads TGTGCCAGCAGCTCCAAGACCATAGACAGGTCCTCTAGCACAGATACGCAGTATTTT. Amino acids: CASSSKTIDRSSSTDTQYF.